What follows are 6 T cell receptor beta chains derived from one specimen sequenced in a study of blood T cell repertoires in COVID-19. Measured with immunoSEQ multiplex PCR; TCRdb has only the in-frame clones, and not every one. The sample has a few hundred thousand clones; 85% to 90% are singletons. Input material: PBMCs or T cells enriched from blood (not recorded which). The receptors were gathered from a woman in her 50s in a cohort exposed to, infected with or recovered from COVID-19 (not recorded which).

This chain links TRBV12-3 or TRBV12-4 with TRBJ2-3; no clear D gene. Trimming removed 5 bases from V and 1 base from J, with 7 bases in between. The CDR3 covers 13 residues. This CDR3 reads CASSSLGTDTQYF. For the CDR3, the DNA is TGTGCCAGCAGTAGCCTCGGCACAGATACGCAGTATTTT.

This clone was seen only a few times. The junction differs from germline at one of its ends, possibly a read error. The chain employs TRBV6-4 and TRBJ2-1, with 8 bases that match TRBD2. The CDR3 has 14 residues. Germline CDR1 MRHNA, CDR2 SNTAGT. The CDR3 here is CASSDSASGLRRVF. CDR3 DNA: TGTGCCAGCAGTGACTCGGCTAGCGGGCTGAGGAGGGTCTTC.

The chain is built from TRBV30 and TRBJ2-2; TRBD2 matches 13 bases. Per the germline V gene, CDR1 is GTSNPN and CDR2 is SVGIG (reference sequence). CDR3 size: 18 residues. Losses at the gene ends were 4 bases for V and 5 bases for J; bases not matched to a gene: 13. In DNA, the CDR3 is TGTGCCTGGAATTTACGGTGGACTAGCGGGGGAGAAACCGGGGAGCTGTTTTTT. Protein: CAWNLRWTSGGETGELFF.

This clone came up a few times. V usage is TRBV29-1 and J usage is TRBJ1-4, with TRBD1 matching 7 bases. Germline V CDR1 and CDR2: SQVTM, ANQGSEA. V shed 5 bases and J 4 bases; nucleotides not matched to a gene: 7. This CDR3 spans 14 amino acids. The DNA of the CDR3 is TGCAGCGTTCGACAACAGGGGATTAATGAAAAACTGTTTTTT. The encoded protein is CSVRQQGINEKLFF.

The chain links TRBV6-1 to TRBJ1-2, with 7 bases identical to TRBD1. The germline gives CDR1 MNHNS, CDR2 SASEGT. The CDR3 covers 14 residues. Germline trimming cut 2 bases from V and 14 bases from J; bases unmatched to any gene: 14. CDR3 sequence: CASSETGTETIWTF. CDR3 nucleotides: TGTGCCAGCAGTGAAACCGGGACAGAGACTATTTGGACCTTC.

The chain has TRBV7-9 and TRBJ2-3; no clear D. Trimming removed 0 bases from V and 0 bases from J, with 7 bases in between. The CDR3 runs 15 residues. Germline-derived CDR1 and CDR2 are SEHNR and FQNEAQ (reference sequence). This chain's CDR3 is CASSLAPSSTDTQYF. The CDR3 bases are TGTGCCAGCAGCTTAGCGCCAAGCAGCACAGATACGCAGTATTTT.